This TCR beta chain was identified during a study of Graves' ophthalmopathy and Graves' hyperthyroidism (dated by TCRdb to 2016 to 2019). Background for the entire study: Stable hyperthyroidism was defined as no progression to ophthalmopathy within 18 months of follow-up. In roughly 6 hyperthyroidism patients, the T-cell repertoire of thyroid tissue was compared with the T-cell repertoire of blood. Following sampling, methimazole starting at 30 mg daily was administered to hyperthyroidism patients, and high-dose intravenous methylprednisolone was administered to ophthalmopathy patients. A discovery set of 90 to 100 patients (43 ophthalmopathy, about 59 stable hyperthyroidism) was enrolled to explore V-J signatures distinguishing ophthalmopathy from hyperthyroidism. The independent validation cohort included approximately 19 hyperthyroidism patients plus 17 patients who later progressed from hyperthyroidism to ophthalmopathy. To tell Graves' ophthalmopathy apart from Graves' hyperthyroidism, and to predict which patients would progress to ophthalmopathy, the study relied on TCR beta repertoire signatures. In total, 135 blood samples were TCR-sequenced: under 45 ophthalmopathy, about 75 hyperthyroidism and 17 hyperthyroidism-to-ophthalmopathy patients.

For repertoire sequencing, the TCR beta CDR3 regions were amplified from RNA transcripts. The first round of RT-PCR was done with HTBI primers and the Qiagen OneStep RT-PCR kit, and was followed by a second round of multiplex PCR, then size selection and purification. The libraries underwent paired-end sequencing with 100 bp reads on an Illumina HiSeq2000. As for the authors' bioinformatics: SOAPnuke was used to process the reads, throwing out any read that had adapters, had uncalled bases, had a mean Phred below 15, or lacked an exact constant-primer or identifier match. High-quality paired reads were merged with COPE v1.2.5. Each unique nucleotide sequence was defined as a clonotype, and clonotypes were aligned to IMGT TRB V, D and J references with MiTCR v1.1. Analysis was restricted to V-J combinations with a frequency above 0.0001, which covered about 99% of repertoires. For each V-J combination, a TCR clonal expansion and chaos score was defined as F50 clonal expansion divided by the chaos observed in the TCRdist matrix. Welch's t-statistics and random forest were used to reduce features to about a dozen V-J combinations, which were fed into a naive Bayes classifier. The similarity between thyroid and blood repertoires was quantified using the Morisita-Horn index. TCRdb reanalyzed the raw reads on its own, using fastp at Q25 for trimming and MiXCR for clone calling, and kept in-frame beta chains. Every distinct CDR3 protein forms one entry, paired with its most common genes and DNA. The V and J calls were determined by TCRdb, not by the authors. Present in this sample are 1 million to 1.3 million distinct CDR3 sequences, 35% to 45% of which were seen just once. More than 9.5% of the sample is held by the ten biggest clonotypes.

The CDR3, from cysteine to phenylalanine, totals 12 residues. The retained sequence is limited to the CDR3, 36 bases, with the frame set at the first base. Sequences LGHNA (CDR1) and YNFKEQ (CDR2) are obtained from the germline V gene. Broad study findings and their caveats: In cross-validation, the 13-signature model distinguished ophthalmopathy from stable hyperthyroidism with about 90% sensitivity and about 84% specificity, and in the test set the corresponding values were approximately 80% and 68%. Among expanded thyroid clonotypes with frequency above 0.001, most also showed up in blood, which suggests that blood repertoires may reflect the thyroid immune response. Sample size was not predetermined statistically, and investigators were not blinded to group allocation. In validation, the model predicted ophthalmopathy progression with 70.59% sensitivity and 72.22% specificity; roughly 11 predicted patients were CT-confirmed with GO in a median of about 6.1 months.

Hyperthyroidism patients were newly diagnosed, with disease duration under 2 months, and aged 18 to 65 years. Patients with other autoimmune diseases, uncontrolled infections, pregnancy or lactation were excluded. Clinical symptoms, serum thyroxine, TRAb, thyroid ultrasound and orbital computed tomography were used for diagnosis. Total RNA was extracted using Trizol reagent, and RNA quality was checked on an Agilent 2100 Bioanalyzer. A word on this clonotype: Its target antigen remains unknown. At one boundary the junction diverges from the germline segment, which might be a read error.

This TCR came from an adult man with Graves' hyperthyroidism. Here the chain combines TRBV4-2 and TRBJ1-4; no D gene is confidently identified. Material for sequencing was peripheral blood or thyroid tissue (not recorded which). DNA sequence: TGTGCCAGCAGCCAAGAGTCGGACGGACCAATTTTT. The resulting protein is CASSQESDGPIF.